Shown below are 18 T cell receptor beta chains from a single sample sequenced in a study of Graves' ophthalmopathy and Graves' hyperthyroidism. The authors amplified TCR beta CDR3 regions, and they did so from RNA transcripts for repertoire sequencing. HTBI primers were employed in first-round RT-PCR, then a second-round multiplex PCR followed. TCRdb reprocessed the multiplex PCR reads via MiXCR and lists one record per CDR3 protein. The sample shows about 380,000 distinct CDR3 sequences, approximately 15% of them seen only once. The sample consisted of peripheral blood. Every receptor here comes from a woman younger than 30 with stable Graves' hyperthyroidism.

In its sample, this clonotype was seen many times. The chain recombines TRBV20-1 with TRBJ1-5; TRBD1 aligns across 8 bases. V trimming: 0 bases; J trimming: 4 bases; junction bases outside the gene matches: 8. The CDR3 contains 16 residues. The germline V gene has CDR1 DFQATT and CDR2 SNEGSKA (reference sequence). The CDR3 loop reads CSARDQWDRTNQPQHF. CDR3 sequence (DNA): TGCAGTGCTAGAGATCAATGGGACAGGACGAATCAGCCCCAGCATTTT.

This clonotype was counted only a few times. The rearrangement uses TRBV11-3 and TRBJ2-5; D perhaps matches TRBD1 (5 bases). Per germline, CDR1 SGHNT and CDR2 YENEEA. The CDR3 sequence is 16 residues long. Trimming shortened V by 5 bases and J by 0 bases, and 16 bases separated the two germline ends. In DNA form, the CDR3 reads TGTGCCAGCAGCCGCGATGGGGCTGAGTACCAAGAGACCCAGTACTTC. It encodes CASSRDGAEYQETQYF.

A note on this clonotype: Mismatch with germline at one junction end may stem from a read error. This chain's CDR3 is CATRDLGQGKSYEQYF. In nucleotides, the CDR3 is TGTGCCACCAGGGATTTGGGACAGGGCAAATCCTACGAGCAGTACTTC. The chain employs TRBV24-1 and TRBJ2-7; 9 bases line up with TRBD1. Germline V gene data show CDR1 as KGHDR and CDR2 as SFDVKD. This CDR3 region has 16 residues.

This clonotype has ten or more counts. This sequence joins TRBV12-3 or TRBV12-4 and TRBJ2-7, with TRBD1 matching 10 bases. The length of the CDR3 is 14 residues. Germline trimming cut 4 bases from V and 5 bases from J; bases unmatched to any gene: 5. This CDR3 reads CASSSDRGLNEQYF. For the CDR3, the DNA is TGTGCCAGCAGTTCCGACAGGGGGCTAAACGAGCAGTACTTC.

Points on this clonotype: It may be a read error: a sequence one base away is much more abundant. The rearrangement links TRBV29-1 to TRBJ1-1; possible D gene TRBD1, 5 bases. Germline loops: CDR1 SQVTM, CDR2 ANQGSEA. This CDR3 contains 11 residues. In nucleotides, the CDR3 is TGCAGCGCCGGGGGGAACACTGAAGCTTGCTTT. Translation: CSAGGNTEACF.

Many counts were recorded for this clonotype. The rearrangement joins TRBV11-2 to TRBJ2-5, with 8 bases fitting TRBD1. The V gene end was trimmed by 4 bases and the J gene end by 4 bases; junction bases not matched to a gene: 11. The CDR3 sequence is 16 residues long. CDR1 is SGHAT and CDR2 is FQNNGV in the germline V gene. CDR3 in amino acids: CASSSRTGQKGETQYF. The DNA of the CDR3 is TGTGCCAGCAGCTCAAGGACAGGGCAAAAAGGAGAGACCCAGTACTTC.

This clonotype was observed a handful of times. The V call is TRBV7-2, the J call TRBJ1-6; D remains unclear. Looked up from germline, CDR1 is SGHTA and CDR2 is FQGNSA. The CDR3 contains 14 residues. The V and J ends lost 1 base and 10 bases respectively, with 11 bases between them. The chain's CDR3 is CASSLVPPRSPLHF. DNA of the CDR3: TGTGCCAGCAGCTTAGTCCCCCCCAGGTCACCCCTCCACTTT.

This clonotype has a count of ten or more. The chain links TRBV12-3 or TRBV12-4 to TRBJ1-2; D not resolved. The ends were cut back, 3 bases at V and 7 bases at J, with 9 bases in the middle. The CDR3 is 12 amino acids. CDR3 region: CASSFNYGGYTF. CDR3 nucleotide sequence: TGTGCCAGCAGTTTTAATTATGGTGGCTACACCTTC.

Ten or more counts support this clonotype. The chain links TRBV9 to TRBJ1-2; D unclear. Trimming shortened V by 3 bases and J by 4 bases, and 4 bases separated the two germline ends. The CDR3 spans 11 residues. Germline CDR1 SGDLS, CDR2 YYNGEE. The CDR3 spells CASSGPYGYTF. The CDR3 DNA sequence: TGTGCCAGCAGCGGACCCTATGGCTACACCTTC.

This clonotype was recorded many times. The CDR3 spells CASGLGAGWAYEQYF. CDR3 DNA sequence: TGTGCTAGTGGTTTGGGTGCAGGGTGGGCCTACGAGCAGTACTTC. This rearrangement joins TRBV12-5 to TRBJ2-7; tentatively, D is TRBD1 (5 bases). From germline, CDR1 is LGHNT and CDR2 FRNRAP. Trimming took 1 base from V and 2 from J, leaving 12 bases between them. This CDR3 region has 15 residues.

At least ten counts were recorded for this clonotype. This chain joins TRBV20-1 and TRBJ2-5; D uncertain. Trimming took off 4 bases at V and 0 bases at J, with 9 bases between the two ends. Germline CDR1 reads DFQATT; CDR2 reads SNEGSKA (reference sequence). This CDR3 contains 13 residues. CDR3 in DNA: TGCAGTGCTACCCGAGGCTACCAAGAGACCCAGTACTTC. It translates to CSATRGYQETQYF.

At least ten counts were recorded for this clonotype. The chain recombines TRBV12-3 or TRBV12-4 with TRBJ1-6; no clear D. The CDR3 contains 14 residues. Trimming stripped 3 bases from V and 7 bases from J, with 10 bases between. CDR3 in amino acids: CASSLSPLNSPLHF. Here the CDR3 DNA reads TGTGCCAGCAGTTTGTCCCCTTTAAATTCACCCCTCCACTTT.

V gene TRBV20-1 combines with J gene TRBJ2-7; D tentatively fits TRBD1 or TRBD2 (6 bases each). CDR3 length equals 14 residues. CDR1 DFQATT and CDR2 SNEGSKA come from the germline V gene (reference sequence). Deletions cut 4 bases from V and 2 bases from J, with 15 bases between. The CDR3, as DNA: TGCAGTGCTATCCAGGGGACTGAGACCTACGAGCAGTACTTC. Translating gives CSAIQGTETYEQYF.

This clonotype was detected many times. This rearrangement joins TRBV12-3 or TRBV12-4 to TRBJ1-5, with no clear D. Trimming left V 5 bases short and J 0 bases short, with 5 bases between. The CDR3 loop spans 13 amino acids. CDR3: CASSPVSNQPQHF. The CDR3 DNA reads as TGTGCCAGCAGTCCGGTTAGCAATCAGCCCCAGCATTTT.

This clonotype was counted ten times or more. The V gene is TRBV20-1, the J gene TRBJ1-2; the D gene is possibly TRBD1 (6 bases). V was pared by 6 bases and J by 4 bases, with 18 bases between. Per germline, CDR1 DFQATT and CDR2 SNEGSKA (reference sequence). CDR3 length equals 14 residues. CDR3 in amino acids: CSAADRDTFYGYTF. Written as DNA, the CDR3 is TGCAGTGCCGCCGACCGGGACACCTTCTATGGCTACACCTTC.

The chain combines TRBV5-5 with TRBJ1-5, with D possibly matching TRBD1 (6 bases). The CDR3 covers 16 residues. V was pared by 3 bases and J by 0 bases, with 13 bases between. Germline-derived CDR1 and CDR2 are SGHKS and YYEKEE (reference sequence). CDR3 sequence: CASSSGQISSNQPQHF. The CDR3 DNA reads as TGTGCCAGCAGCTCAGGACAGATCAGTAGCAATCAGCCCCAGCATTTT.

This clonotype was seen many times. The rearrangement joins TRBV10-2 to TRBJ1-5, with D tentatively TRBD1 (5 bases). The CDR3 has 15 residues. The germline gives CDR1 WSHSY, CDR2 SAAADI. The ends were cut back, 0 bases at V and 5 bases at J, with 11 bases in the middle. CDR3 coding DNA: TGCGCCAGCAGTGAGTCAGGCAGGGCGGATCAGCCCCAGCATTTT. It yields the protein CASSESGRADQPQHF.

This clonotype was seen ten or more times. The rearrangement uses TRBV10-3 and TRBJ1-1; D not certain. The CDR3 length is 14 residues. Germline CDR1 and CDR2: ENHRY and SYGVKD. The germline V and J ends were trimmed by 0 bases and 5 bases, with 10 bases remaining between them. The CDR3: CAISESEGRTEAFF. The CDR3 DNA is TGTGCCATCAGTGAGTCGGAGGGCAGGACTGAAGCTTTCTTT.